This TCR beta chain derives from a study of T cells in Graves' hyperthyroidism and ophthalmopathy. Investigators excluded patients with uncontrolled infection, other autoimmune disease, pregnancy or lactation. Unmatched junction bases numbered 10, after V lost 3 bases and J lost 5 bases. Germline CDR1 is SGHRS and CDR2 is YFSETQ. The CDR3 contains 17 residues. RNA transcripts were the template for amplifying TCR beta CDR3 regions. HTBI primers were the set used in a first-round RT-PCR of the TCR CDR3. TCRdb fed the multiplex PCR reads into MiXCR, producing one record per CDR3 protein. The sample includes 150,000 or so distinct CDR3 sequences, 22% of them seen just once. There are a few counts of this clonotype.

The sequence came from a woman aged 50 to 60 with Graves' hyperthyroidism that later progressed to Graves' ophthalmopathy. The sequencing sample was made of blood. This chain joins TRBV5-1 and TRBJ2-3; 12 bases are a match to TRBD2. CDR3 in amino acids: CASSSLLAGGPGDTQYF. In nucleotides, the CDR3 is TGCGCCAGCAGCTCACTCCTAGCGGGAGGGCCTGGAGATACGCAGTATTTT. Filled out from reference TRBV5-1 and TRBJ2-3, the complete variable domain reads KAGVTQTPRYLIKTRGQQVTLSCSPISGHRSVSWYQQTPGQGLQFLFEYFSETQRNKGNFPGRFSGRQFSNSRSEMNVSTLELGDSALYLCASSSLLAGGPGDTQYFGPGTRLTVL.